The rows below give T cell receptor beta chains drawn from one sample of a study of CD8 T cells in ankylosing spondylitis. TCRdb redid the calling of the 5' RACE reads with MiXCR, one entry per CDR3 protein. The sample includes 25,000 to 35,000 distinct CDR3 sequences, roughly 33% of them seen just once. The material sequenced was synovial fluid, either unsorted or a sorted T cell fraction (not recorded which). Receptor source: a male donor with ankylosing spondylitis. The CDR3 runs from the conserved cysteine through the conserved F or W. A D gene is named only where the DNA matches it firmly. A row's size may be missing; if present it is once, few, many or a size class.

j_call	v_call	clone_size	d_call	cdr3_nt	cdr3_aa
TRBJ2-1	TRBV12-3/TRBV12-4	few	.	TGTGCCAGCAGTTTATTGGGGGCCTCTAGCAATGAGCAGTTCTTC	CASSLLGASSNEQFF
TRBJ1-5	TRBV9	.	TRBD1	TGTGCCAGCAGCGTAGGACAGGGCCCAACGGAGCCCCAGCATTTT	CASSVGQGPTEPQHF
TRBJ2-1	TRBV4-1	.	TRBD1	TGCGCCAGCAGCCGGGACAGGGTAGATGAGCAGTTCTTC	CASSRDRVDEQFF
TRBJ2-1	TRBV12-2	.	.	TGTGCAAGTCGCTTCGGATTACAGTTGACTAGCGAATACAATGAGCAGTTCTTC	CASRFGLQLTSEYNEQFF
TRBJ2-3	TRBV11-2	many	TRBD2	TGTGCCAGCAGCTTGCTAGCGGGAGACGCAGATACGCAGTATTTT	CASSLLAGDADTQYF
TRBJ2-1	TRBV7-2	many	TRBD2	TGTGCCAGCAGCTCTTCTAGCGGGAGGGCCTCCTACAATGAGCAGTTCTTC	CASSSSSGRASYNEQFF
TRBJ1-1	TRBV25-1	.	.	TGTGCCAGCAGTCAAGCAGCGAACACTGAAGCTTTCTTT	CASSQAANTEAFF
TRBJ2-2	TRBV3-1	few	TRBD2	TGTGCCAGCAGCCAAGGAGAGATCGGGAGGGCCTCCACCGGGGAGCTGTTTTTT	CASSQGEIGRASTGELFF
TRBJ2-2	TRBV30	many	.	TGTGCCTGGAGGGGGGGCGCCGCCTCCGGGGAGCTGTTTTTT	CAWRGGAASGELFF
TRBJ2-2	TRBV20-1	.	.	TGCAGTGCTAGGGAGAACACCGGGGAGCTGTTTTTT	CSARENTGELFF
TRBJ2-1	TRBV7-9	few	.	TGTGCCAGCAGCTTTGGGGACAATGAGCAGTTCTTC	CASSFGDNEQFF
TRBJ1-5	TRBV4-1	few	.	TGCGCCAGCAGCCAAGATGAATGGGGGCGCAATCAGCCCCAGCATTTT	CASSQDEWGRNQPQHF
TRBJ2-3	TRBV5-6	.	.	TGTGCCAGCAGCGGAGGTTCCTCTAGCACAGATACGCAGTATTTT	CASSGGSSSTDTQYF
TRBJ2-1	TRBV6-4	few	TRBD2	TGTGCCAGCAGCCCAAGCGGGATAAGGTCGAATGAGCAGTTCTTC	CASSPSGIRSNEQFF
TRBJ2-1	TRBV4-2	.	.	TGTGCCAGCAGCCCGACGGCCTTGGGCACCTACAATGAGCAGTTCTTC	CASSPTALGTYNEQFF
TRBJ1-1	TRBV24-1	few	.	TGTGCCACCAGTGAGGGTGGCACTGAAGCTTTCTTT	CATSEGGTEAFF
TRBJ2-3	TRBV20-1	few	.	TGCAGTGTGGTTCCTGTGGAGGGAGACTTTAATACGCAGTATTTT	CSVVPVEGDFNTQYF
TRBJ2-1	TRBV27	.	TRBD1	TGTGCCAGCAGTTTTAGCGACAGGGTGAATGATGAGCAGTTCTTC	CASSFSDRVNDEQFF
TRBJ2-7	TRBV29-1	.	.	TGCAGCGTTGCCCCCCGAGACGGTGGGCTTTACGGCGAGCAGTACTTC	CSVAPRDGGLYGEQYF
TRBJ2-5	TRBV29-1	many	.	TGCAGCGTTGAAGATGCGGATCCAACCCAGTACTTC	CSVEDADPTQYF
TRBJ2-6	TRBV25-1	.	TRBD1	TGTGCCAGCAGTGCCCGGACAGGGCGTCTGTCTGGGGCCAACGTCCTGACTTTC	CASSARTGRLSGANVLTF
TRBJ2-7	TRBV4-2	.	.	TGTGCCAGCAGCCAGAATGCCGGGACCCTCTACGAGCAGTACTTC	CASSQNAGTLYEQYF
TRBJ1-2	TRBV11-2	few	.	TGTGCCAGCAGCTGGACCGCAGGAGGCGAAGGTGACTATGGCTACACCTTC	CASSWTAGGEGDYGYTF
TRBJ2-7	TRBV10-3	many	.	TGTGCCATCAGTGCTGACCAGGCCCAGTACGAGCAGTACTTC	CAISADQAQYEQYF
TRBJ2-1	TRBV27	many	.	TGTGCCAGCAGTTTATCCGTGACCAATGAGCAGTTCTTC	CASSLSVTNEQFF
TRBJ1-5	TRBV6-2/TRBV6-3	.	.	TGTGCCAGCAGTTACATCTCGGGCTTAAATCAGCCCCAGCATTTT	CASSYISGLNQPQHF
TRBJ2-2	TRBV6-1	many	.	TGTGCCAGCACCGAGCTACCAGCTCAGAACACCGGGGAGCTGTTTTTT	CASTELPAQNTGELFF
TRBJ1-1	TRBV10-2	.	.	TGCGCCAGCATCAAGACAGGTTCTTCCGCTGAAGCTTTCTTT	CASIKTGSSAEAFF
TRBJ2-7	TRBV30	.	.	TGTGCCTGGACAGGTGATAGCTCCTACGAGCAGTACTTC	CAWTGDSSYEQYF
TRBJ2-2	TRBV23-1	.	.	TGCGCCAGCAGTCCCTTCGGCGGGGAGCTGTTTTTT	CASSPFGGELFF
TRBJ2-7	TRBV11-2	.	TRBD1	TGTGCCAGCAGCTTAGTGGGACAGACGGGCGAGCAGTACTTC	CASSLVGQTGEQYF
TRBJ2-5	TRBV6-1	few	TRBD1	TGTGCCAGCGGGGGGACAGGGATCGAACAGACCCAGTACTTC	CASGGTGIEQTQYF
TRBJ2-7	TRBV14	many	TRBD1	TGTGCCAGCAGCCAAGGGACAGGGGGCACCGAGCAGTACTTC	CASSQGTGGTEQYF
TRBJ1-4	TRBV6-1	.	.	TGTGCCAGCAGTGAAACGGGTGGAGCTTATGAAAAACTGTTTTTT	CASSETGGAYEKLFF
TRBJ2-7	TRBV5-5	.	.	TGTGCCAGCAGCCAAGGGACGAACCTCGAGCAGTACTTC	CASSQGTNLEQYF
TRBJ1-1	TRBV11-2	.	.	TGTGCCAGCAGCTTATATAGGACTGAAGCTTTCTTT	CASSLYRTEAFF
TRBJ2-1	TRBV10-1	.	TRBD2	TGCGCCAGCAGTTATAGTAGCGGGAGAGACTTCTACAATGAGCAGTTCTTC	CASSYSSGRDFYNEQFF
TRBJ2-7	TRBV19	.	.	TGTGCCAGTAGCCTGAGGGTCGACTTCTCCTACGAGCAGTACTTC	CASSLRVDFSYEQYF
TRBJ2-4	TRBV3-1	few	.	TGTGCCAGCAGCCAAGGTGCAGTCCGGAATCAGTACTTC	CASSQGAVRNQYF
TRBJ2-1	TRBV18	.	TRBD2	TGTGCCAGCTCACCACGCGACTCCGGGACTAGCGCATACAATGAGCAGTTCTTC	CASSPRDSGTSAYNEQFF
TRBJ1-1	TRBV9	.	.	TGTGTCAGCAAGGAGGCGTACACTGAAGCTTTCTTT	CVSKEAYTEAFF
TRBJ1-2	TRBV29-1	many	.	TGCAGCGTCGGGGGGGCAGAGGGCTACACCTTC	CSVGGAEGYTF
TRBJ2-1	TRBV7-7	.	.	TGTGCCAGCAGCTTAGCGGACGGCAATGAGCAGTTCTTC	CASSLADGNEQFF
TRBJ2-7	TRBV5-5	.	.	TGTGCCAGCAGCCCGACTGGGCGTAGCTCCTACGAGCAGTACTTC	CASSPTGRSSYEQYF
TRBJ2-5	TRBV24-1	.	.	TGTGCCACCAGTGACGGACGGACTCAAGAGACCCAGTACTTC	CATSDGRTQETQYF
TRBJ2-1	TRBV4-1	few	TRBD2	TGCGCCAGCAGCGCCATGGGACTAGCGTCCTCCTACAATGAGCAGTTCTTC	CASSAMGLASSYNEQFF
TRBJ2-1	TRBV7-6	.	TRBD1	TGTGCCAGCAGCTTAGGTGGGGGGACAGGGTCGGATGAGCAGTTCTTC	CASSLGGGTGSDEQFF
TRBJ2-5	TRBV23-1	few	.	TGCGCCAGCACCGGGAGATCCCGGATGGGCTCCCAAGAGACCCAGTACTTC	CASTGRSRMGSQETQYF
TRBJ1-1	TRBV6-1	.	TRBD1	TGTGCCAGCAGTCTGGGACAGGGGAACACTGAAGCTTTCTTT	CASSLGQGNTEAFF
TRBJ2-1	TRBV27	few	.	TGTGCCAGCAGTTTATGGAGCTCCTACAATGAGCAGTTCTTC	CASSLWSSYNEQFF
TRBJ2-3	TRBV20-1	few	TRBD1	TGCAGTGCTTGGGACAGGGGGCGCGCAGATACGCAGTATTTT	CSAWDRGRADTQYF
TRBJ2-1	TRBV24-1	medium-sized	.	TGTGCCACCAGTTTTTACACTGAGCAGTTCTTC	CATSFYTEQFF
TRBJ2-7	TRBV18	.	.	TGTGCCAGCTCTTGGGGGGTGGACGAGCAGTACTTC	CASSWGVDEQYF